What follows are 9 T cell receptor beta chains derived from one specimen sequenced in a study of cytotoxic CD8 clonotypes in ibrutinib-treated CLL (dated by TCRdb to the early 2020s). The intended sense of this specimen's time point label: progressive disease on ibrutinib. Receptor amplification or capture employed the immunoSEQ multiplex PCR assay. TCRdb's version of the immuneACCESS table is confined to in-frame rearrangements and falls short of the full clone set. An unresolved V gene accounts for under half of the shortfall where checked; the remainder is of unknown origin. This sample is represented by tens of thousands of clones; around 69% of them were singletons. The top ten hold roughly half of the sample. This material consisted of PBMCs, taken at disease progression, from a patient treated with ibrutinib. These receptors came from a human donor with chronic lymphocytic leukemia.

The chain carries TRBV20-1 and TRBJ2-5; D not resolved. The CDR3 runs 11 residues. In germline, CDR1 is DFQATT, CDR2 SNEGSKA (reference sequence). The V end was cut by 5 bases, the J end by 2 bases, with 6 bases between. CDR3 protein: CSADGQETQYF. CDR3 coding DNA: TGCAGTGCTGACGGACAAGAGACCCAGTACTTC.

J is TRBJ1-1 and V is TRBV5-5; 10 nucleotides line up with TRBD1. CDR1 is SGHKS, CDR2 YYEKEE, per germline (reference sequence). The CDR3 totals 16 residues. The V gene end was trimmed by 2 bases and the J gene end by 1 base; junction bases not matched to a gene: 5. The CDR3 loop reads CASSFDRGRGNTEAFF. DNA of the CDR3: TGTGCCAGCAGCTTTGACAGGGGGCGCGGGAACACTGAAGCTTTCTTT.

The chain's CDR3 is CASRGDEKLFF. The CDR3 DNA is TGTGCCAGCAGAGGGGATGAAAAACTGTTTTTT. The chain combines TRBV2 with TRBJ1-4, with D perhaps matching TRBD1 (5 bases). V was cut by 6 bases and J by 6 bases, with 5 bases left in between. CDR1 and CDR2 from the germline V gene are SNHLY and FYNNEI. The CDR3 is 11 residues long.

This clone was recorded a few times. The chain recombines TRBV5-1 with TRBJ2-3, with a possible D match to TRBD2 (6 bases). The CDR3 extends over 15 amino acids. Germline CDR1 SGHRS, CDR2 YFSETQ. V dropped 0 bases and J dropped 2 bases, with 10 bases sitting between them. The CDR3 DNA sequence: TGCGCCAGCAGCTTGGGTGGGGGGACCACAGATACGCAGTATTTT. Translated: CASSLGGGTTDTQYF.

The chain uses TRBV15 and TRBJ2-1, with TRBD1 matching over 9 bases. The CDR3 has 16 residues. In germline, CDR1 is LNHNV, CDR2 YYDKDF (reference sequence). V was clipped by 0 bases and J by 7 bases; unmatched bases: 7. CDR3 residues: CATSRDPRTGVNEQFF. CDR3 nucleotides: TGTGCCACCAGCAGAGATCCAAGGACAGGGGTGAATGAGCAGTTCTTC.

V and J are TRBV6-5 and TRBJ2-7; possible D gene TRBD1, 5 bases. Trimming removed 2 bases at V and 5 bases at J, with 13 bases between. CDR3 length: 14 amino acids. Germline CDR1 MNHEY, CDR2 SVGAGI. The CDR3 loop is CASSYDSRVDEQYF. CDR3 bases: TGTGCCAGCAGTTACGACAGTAGGGTGGACGAGCAGTACTTC.

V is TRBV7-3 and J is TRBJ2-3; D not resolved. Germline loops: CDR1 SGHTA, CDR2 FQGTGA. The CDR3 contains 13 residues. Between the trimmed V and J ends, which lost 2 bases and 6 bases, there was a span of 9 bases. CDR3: CASSLSLGDTQYF. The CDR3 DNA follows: TGTGCCAGCAGCTTATCTTTGGGGGATACGCAGTATTTT.

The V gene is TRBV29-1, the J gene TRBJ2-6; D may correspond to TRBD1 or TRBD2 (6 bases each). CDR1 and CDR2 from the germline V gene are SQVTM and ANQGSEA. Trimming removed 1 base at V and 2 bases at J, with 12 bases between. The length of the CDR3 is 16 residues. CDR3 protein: CSVEVVGGPGANVLTF. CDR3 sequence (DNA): TGCAGCGTTGAAGTTGTGGGGGGCCCTGGGGCCAACGTCCTGACTTTC.

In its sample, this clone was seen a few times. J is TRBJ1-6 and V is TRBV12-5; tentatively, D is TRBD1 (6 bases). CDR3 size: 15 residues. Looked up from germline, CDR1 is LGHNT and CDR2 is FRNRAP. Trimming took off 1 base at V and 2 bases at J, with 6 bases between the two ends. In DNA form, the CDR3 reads TGTGCTAGTGGTTTGGACAGGGCCTATAATTCACCCCTCCACTTT. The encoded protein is CASGLDRAYNSPLHF.